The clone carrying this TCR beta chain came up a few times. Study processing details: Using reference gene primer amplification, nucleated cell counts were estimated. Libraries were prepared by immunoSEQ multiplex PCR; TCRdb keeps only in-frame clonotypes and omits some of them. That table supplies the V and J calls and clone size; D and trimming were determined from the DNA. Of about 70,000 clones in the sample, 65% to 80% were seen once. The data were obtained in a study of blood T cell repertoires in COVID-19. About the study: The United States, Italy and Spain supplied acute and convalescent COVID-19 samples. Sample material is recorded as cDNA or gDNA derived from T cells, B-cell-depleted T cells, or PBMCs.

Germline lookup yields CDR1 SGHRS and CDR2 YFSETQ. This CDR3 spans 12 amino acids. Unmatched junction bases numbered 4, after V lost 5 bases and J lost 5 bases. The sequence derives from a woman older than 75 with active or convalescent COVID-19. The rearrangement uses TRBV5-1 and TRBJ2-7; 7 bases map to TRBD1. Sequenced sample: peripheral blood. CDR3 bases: TGCGCCAGCAGATACAGGGGACACGAGCAGTACTTC. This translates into CASRYRGHEQYF.